This T cell receptor beta chain was sequenced for a study of blood T cell repertoires in COVID-19. Study in general: In each case, the material was cDNA or gDNA derived from T cells, B-cell-depleted T cells, or PBMCs.

V lost 0 bases, J lost 1 base, and 10 bases lay in between. Germline lookup yields CDR1 SGHDT and CDR2 YYEEEE. The CDR3 has 15 residues. The Seattle site enrolled patients during active infection and followed them longitudinally. Original processing notes: Researchers report that nucleated cell counts were estimated from reference gene primer amplification. Clones were sequenced by immunoSEQ multiplex PCR, and TCRdb holds only the in-frame ones, with some missing. V and J calls and clone size come straight from that table; D and trimming were deduced from the DNA. The profile shows around 100,000 clones, more than 70% of them singletons.

This chain joins TRBV5-6 and TRBJ1-1; no clear D gene. The sample consisted of peripheral blood. The TCR originated in a woman aged 55-69 years with COVID-19, enrolled during active disease. This CDR3 is CASSLVRRKNTEAFF. In nucleotides, the CDR3 is TGTGCCAGCAGCTTGGTCAGGAGGAAGAACACTGAAGCTTTCTTT.